The text below deals with one T cell receptor (beta chain). Per the original data handling: Estimated nucleated cell counts came from reference gene primer amplification. Some clones are missing from TCRdb's copy, which holds only in-frame ones; the method was immunoSEQ multiplex PCR. V and J calls and clone size are those listed in that table; D and trimming were worked out from the DNA. The sample contains about 140,000 clones, less than 85% of which appear only once. The age range of participants was about 18 to 89 years, with residence in about two dozen US areas. The study assigned cohorts using participant-reported clinical history. This entry belongs to a study of blood T cell repertoires in COVID-19. For the study at large: PBMCs, B-cell-depleted T cells, or T cells provided the cDNA or gDNA that made up the material.

V was clipped by 4 bases and J by 10 bases; unmatched bases: 5. This CDR3 region has 15 residues. CDR1 is SGHRS, CDR2 YFSETQ, per germline. This chain connects TRBV5-1 to TRBJ2-1; 16 bases align to TRBD2. The sequenced sample consisted of PBMCs or T cells enriched from blood (not recorded which). This TCR derives from a woman aged 18-29 years who had been exposed to COVID-19. The CDR3 here is CASSTGTSGRVEQFF. As DNA, the CDR3 is TGCGCCAGCAGCACGGGGACTAGCGGGAGGGTAGAGCAGTTCTTC.